The 6 T cell receptor beta chains below come from one sample, sequenced in a study of beta chain features in type 1 diabetes. All of the isolated RNA was reverse transcribed, so expressed TCRB transcripts were sequenced. Generated by immunoSEQ multiplex PCR, the TCRdb table keeps only in-frame clones and is missing some. The sample consists of about 320,000 clones, roughly 15% of them appearing once. The specimen sequenced was central memory CD4+ T cells from blood. Every receptor here comes from a man under 40 in good health.

The V gene is TRBV10-3, the J gene TRBJ2-2, with D uncertain. V shed 3 bases and J shed 3 bases, with 8 bases lying between them. The germline gives CDR1 ENHRY, CDR2 SYGVKD. The CDR3 runs to 14 residues. The CDR3 coding sequence is TGTGCCATCAGTGAAATAGGTGACACCGGGGAGCTGTTTTTT. This codes for CAISEIGDTGELFF.

This clone was seen at least ten times. The gene calls are TRBV2 and TRBJ2-1; D uncertain. The CDR3 has 11 amino acids. Trimming removed 6 bases from V and 9 bases from J, with 9 bases in between. Germline V gene data show CDR1 as SNHLY and CDR2 as FYNNEI. CDR3 sequence: CASSPMVEQFF. The CDR3 region has the DNA TGTGCCAGCAGCCCCATGGTTGAGCAGTTCTTC.

The chain is built from TRBV10-3 and TRBJ2-1; 14 positions match TRBD2. With V trimmed by 6 bases and J by 2 bases, 0 bases remained unmatched. The CDR3 spans 15 residues. From germline, CDR1 is ENHRY and CDR2 SYGVKD. The DNA of the CDR3 is TGTGCCATCAGGACTAGCGGGGGGGCCTACAATGAGCAGTTCTTC. Protein product: CAIRTSGGAYNEQFF.

This clone was picked up a small number of times. The chain carries TRBV11-2 and TRBJ2-7; D is unclear. The germline V gene encodes CDR1 SGHAT and CDR2 FQNNGV. V dropped 2 bases and J dropped 2 bases, with 13 bases sitting between them. The CDR3 extends over 15 amino acids. Here the CDR3 reads CASSLFGRLAYEQYF. The CDR3, as DNA: TGTGCCAGCAGCTTATTCGGCCGACTGGCCTACGAGCAGTACTTC.

There are a few counts of this clone. The chain employs TRBV5-1 and TRBJ2-3, with TRBD2 matching over 10 bases. V lost 5 bases, J lost 0 bases, and 3 bases stayed unmatched. In germline, CDR1 is SGHRS, CDR2 YFSETQ. This CDR3 has 15 residues. CDR3 residues: CASSTSGESTDTQYF. Written as DNA, the CDR3 is TGCGCCAGCAGTACTAGCGGGGAAAGCACAGATACGCAGTATTTT.

This clone was found a few times. The sample holds other DNA sequences that translate to the same CDR3. This chain connects TRBV6-5 to TRBJ2-3; D is possibly TRBD1 or TRBD2 (7 bases each). The length of the CDR3 is 15 residues. The V and J ends lost 6 bases and 3 bases respectively, with 16 bases between them. Germline V gives CDR1 MNHEY, CDR2 SVGAGI. CDR3 coding DNA: TGTGCCAGCAGCTCCAGGGGGGGCCGAACAGATACGCAGTATTTT. Amino acids: CASSSRGGRTDTQYF.